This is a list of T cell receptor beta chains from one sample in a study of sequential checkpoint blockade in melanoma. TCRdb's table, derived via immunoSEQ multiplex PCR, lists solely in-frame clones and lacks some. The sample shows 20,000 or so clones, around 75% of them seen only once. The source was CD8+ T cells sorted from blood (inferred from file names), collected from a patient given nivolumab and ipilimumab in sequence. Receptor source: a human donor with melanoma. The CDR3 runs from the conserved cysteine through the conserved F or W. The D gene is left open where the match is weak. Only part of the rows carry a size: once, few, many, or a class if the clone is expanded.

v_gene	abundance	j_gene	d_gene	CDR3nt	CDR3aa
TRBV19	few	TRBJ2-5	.	TGTGCCAGTAGTTCCCGTTTAGCGGCCTTCCAAGAGACCCAGTACTTC	CASSSRLAAFQETQYF
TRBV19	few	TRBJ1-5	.	TGTGCCAGTAGTATACCTTGGGCAGGGGAGGGGTATCAGCCCCAGCATTTT	CASSIPWAGEGYQPQHF
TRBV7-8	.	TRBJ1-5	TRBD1	TGTGCCAGCAGCTCTCCCCAGGGACAGGACAATCAGCCCCAGCATTTT	CASSSPQGQDNQPQHF
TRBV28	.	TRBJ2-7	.	TGTGCCAGCAGTTTATCCCGAATTCTATACGAGCAGTACTTC	CASSLSRILYEQYF
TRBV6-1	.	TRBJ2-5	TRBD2	TGTGCCAGCAGTGAAGTCCAGCGGGGGGCCACAGAGACCCAGTACTTC	CASSEVQRGATETQYF
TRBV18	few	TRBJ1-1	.	TGTGCCAGCTCACCGGGTAGGGGTGCTGAAGCTTTCTTT	CASSPGRGAEAFF
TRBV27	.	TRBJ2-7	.	TGTGCCGCTTCACAGGGCAACGAGCAGTACTTC	CAASQGNEQYF
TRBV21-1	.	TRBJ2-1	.	TGTGCCAGCAGCAAATTCGCGGGAGGACCCACGTCCTACAATGAGCAGTTCTTC	CASSKFAGGPTSYNEQFF
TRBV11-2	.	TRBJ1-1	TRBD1	TGTGCCAGCAGCTCCGTCGGGCCAGACAGGGCCTACACTGAAGCTTTCTTT	CASSSVGPDRAYTEAFF
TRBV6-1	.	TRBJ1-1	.	TGTGCCATCACTGAATCCCCCGGGAACACTGAAGCTTTCTTT	CAITESPGNTEAFF
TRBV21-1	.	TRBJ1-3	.	TGTGCCAGCAGCAAGGGACAGGGGGCGAATTCTGGAAACACCATATATTTT	CASSKGQGANSGNTIYF
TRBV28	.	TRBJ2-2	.	TGTGCCAGCTTCGAAAACAGGGGGGGAGACACCGGGGAGCTGTTTTTT	CASFENRGGDTGELFF